Shown below are 4 T cell receptor beta chains from a single sample sequenced in a study of cytomegalovirus exposure and HLA in healthy donors. The repertoire was sequenced with immunoSEQ multiplex PCR; TCRdb's copy has only in-frame clones and lacks some. The sample holds 150,000 to 170,000 clones, 85% to 90% seen once. Material for sequencing was PBMCs. The receptors come from a human donor in good health.

The rearrangement uses TRBV5-1 and TRBJ1-1; D gene uncertain. Trimming removed 0 bases at V and 0 bases at J, with 18 bases between. The CDR3 totals 18 residues. The germline V gene encodes CDR1 SGHRS and CDR2 YFSETQ. The CDR3 loop is CASSLEPWGAKMNTEAFF. As DNA, the CDR3 is TGCGCCAGCAGCTTGGAACCCTGGGGAGCGAAAATGAACACTGAAGCTTTCTTT.

The rearrangement uses TRBV13 and TRBJ1-2; 12 positions agree with TRBD1. V was pared by 6 bases and J by 6 bases, with 5 bases of the junction left unmatched. CDR1 PRHDT and CDR2 FYEKMQ come from the germline V gene (reference sequence). This CDR3 has 14 amino acids. In DNA form, the CDR3 reads TGTGCCAGCAGGGAGGGACAGGGGGCGCATGGCTACACCTTC. It encodes CASREGQGAHGYTF. Filled out from reference TRBV13 and TRBJ1-2, the complete variable domain reads AAGVIQSPRHLIKEKRETATLKCYPIPRHDTVYWYQQGPGQDPQFLISFYEKMQSDKGSIPDRFSAQQFSDYHSELNMSSLELGDSALYFCASREGQGAHGYTFGSGTRLTVV.

This chain links TRBV6-5 with TRBJ1-2; D is possibly TRBD1 (5 bases). Trimming pared 7 bases from V and 7 bases from J, leaving 16 bases between. The CDR3 consists of 13 residues. In germline, CDR1 is MNHEY, CDR2 SVGAGI. The CDR3 loop reads CASTQGGQLGYTF. Here the CDR3 DNA reads TGTGCCAGCACTCAGGGCGGTCAGCTTGGCTACACCTTC.

The V gene is TRBV7-2, the J gene TRBJ1-2; 11 nucleotides line up with TRBD1. Germline V CDR1 and CDR2: SGHTA, FQGNSA. This CDR3 contains 17 residues. With V trimmed by 3 bases and J by 3 bases, 9 bases remained unmatched. This CDR3 is CASSFGPGTGGDYGYTF. CDR3 nucleotide sequence: TGTGCCAGCAGCTTTGGTCCGGGGACAGGGGGAGACTATGGCTACACCTTC.